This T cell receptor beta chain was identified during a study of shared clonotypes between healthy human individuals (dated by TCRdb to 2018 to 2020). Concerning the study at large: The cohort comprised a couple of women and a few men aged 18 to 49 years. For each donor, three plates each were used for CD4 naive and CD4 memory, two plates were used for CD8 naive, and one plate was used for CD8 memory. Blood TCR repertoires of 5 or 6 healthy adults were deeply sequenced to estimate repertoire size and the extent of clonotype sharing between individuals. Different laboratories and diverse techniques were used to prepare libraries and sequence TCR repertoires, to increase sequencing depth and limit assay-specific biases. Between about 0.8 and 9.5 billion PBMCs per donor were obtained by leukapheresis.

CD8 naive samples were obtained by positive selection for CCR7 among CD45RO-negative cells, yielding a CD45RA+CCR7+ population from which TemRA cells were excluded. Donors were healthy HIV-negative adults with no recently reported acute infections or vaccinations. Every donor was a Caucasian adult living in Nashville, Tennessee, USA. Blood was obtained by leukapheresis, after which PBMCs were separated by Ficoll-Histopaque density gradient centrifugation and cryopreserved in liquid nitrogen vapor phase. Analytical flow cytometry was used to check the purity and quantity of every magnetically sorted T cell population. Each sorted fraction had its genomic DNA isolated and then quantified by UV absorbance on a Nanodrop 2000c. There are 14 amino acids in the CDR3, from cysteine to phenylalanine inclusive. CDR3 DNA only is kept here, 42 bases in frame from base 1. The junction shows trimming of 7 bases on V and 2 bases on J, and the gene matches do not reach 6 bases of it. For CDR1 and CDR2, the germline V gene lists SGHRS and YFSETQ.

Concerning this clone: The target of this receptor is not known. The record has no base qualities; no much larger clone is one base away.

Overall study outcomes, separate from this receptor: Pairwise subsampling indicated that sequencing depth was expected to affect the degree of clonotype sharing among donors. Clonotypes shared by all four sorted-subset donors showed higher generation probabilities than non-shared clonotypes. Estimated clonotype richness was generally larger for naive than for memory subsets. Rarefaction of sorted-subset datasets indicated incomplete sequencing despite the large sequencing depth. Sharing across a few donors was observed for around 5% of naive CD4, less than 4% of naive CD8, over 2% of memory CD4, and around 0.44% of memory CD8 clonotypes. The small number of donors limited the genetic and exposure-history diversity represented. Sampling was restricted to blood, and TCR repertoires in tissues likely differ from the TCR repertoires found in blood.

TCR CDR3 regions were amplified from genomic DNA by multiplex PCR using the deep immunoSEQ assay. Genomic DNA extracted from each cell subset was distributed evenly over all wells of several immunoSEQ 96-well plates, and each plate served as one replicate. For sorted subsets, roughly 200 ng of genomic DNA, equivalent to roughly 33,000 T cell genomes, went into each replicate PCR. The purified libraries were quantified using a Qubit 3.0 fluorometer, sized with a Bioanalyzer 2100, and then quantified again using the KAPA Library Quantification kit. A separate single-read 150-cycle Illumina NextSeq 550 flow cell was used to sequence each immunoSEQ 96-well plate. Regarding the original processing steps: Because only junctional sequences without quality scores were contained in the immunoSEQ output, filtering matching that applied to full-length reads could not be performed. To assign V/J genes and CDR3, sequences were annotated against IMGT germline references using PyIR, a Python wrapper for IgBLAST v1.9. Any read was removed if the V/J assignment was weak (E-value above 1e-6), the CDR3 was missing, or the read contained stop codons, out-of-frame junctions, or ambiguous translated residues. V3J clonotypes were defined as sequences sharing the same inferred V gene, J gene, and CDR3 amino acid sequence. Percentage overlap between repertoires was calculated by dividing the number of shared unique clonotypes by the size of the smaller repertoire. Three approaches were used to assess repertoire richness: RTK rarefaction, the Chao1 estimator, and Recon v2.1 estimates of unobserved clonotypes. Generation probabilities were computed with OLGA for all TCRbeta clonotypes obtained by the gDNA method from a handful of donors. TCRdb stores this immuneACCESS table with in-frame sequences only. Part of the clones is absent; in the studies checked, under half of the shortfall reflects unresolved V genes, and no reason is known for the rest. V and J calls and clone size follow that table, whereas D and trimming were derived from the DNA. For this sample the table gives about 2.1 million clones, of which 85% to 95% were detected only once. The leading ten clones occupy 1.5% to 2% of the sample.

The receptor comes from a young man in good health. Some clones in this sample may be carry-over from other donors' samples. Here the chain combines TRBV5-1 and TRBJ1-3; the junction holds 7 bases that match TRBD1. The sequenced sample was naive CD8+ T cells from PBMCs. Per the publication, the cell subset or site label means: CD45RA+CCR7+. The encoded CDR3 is CASLDRAPGNTIYF. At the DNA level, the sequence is TGCGCCAGCCTTGACAGGGCGCCTGGAAACACCATATATTTT.